The 28 T cell receptor beta chains reported below all come from one sample, sequenced in a study of Graves' ophthalmopathy and Graves' hyperthyroidism (dated by TCRdb to 2016 to 2019). Sequenced on an Illumina HiSeq 2000. TCR beta CDR3 regions were amplified from RNA transcripts for repertoire sequencing. A first-round RT-PCR used HTBI primers with the Qiagen OneStep RT-PCR kit, followed by a second-round multiplex PCR, size selection and purification. In TCRdb, the public reads were trimmed at Q25 with fastp and aligned with MiXCR, with productive beta chains retained. Duplicate CDR3 protein sequences are folded into a single record with the most common DNA and genes. This sample comprises 52,000 or so distinct CDR3 sequences, less than 65% of them detected only once. The ten top clones hold over 4% of the sample. Specimen: peripheral blood. These TCRs come from an adult woman with Graves' ophthalmopathy.

The sample holds many counts of this clonotype. The rearrangement joins TRBV20-1 to TRBJ1-2; D is ambiguous. Germline values: CDR1 DFQATT, CDR2 SNEGSKA (reference sequence). With 3 bases removed from V and 6 bases from J, the gap between germline ends came to 14 bases. The CDR3 has 13 amino acids. For the CDR3, the DNA is TGCAGTGCTAGGCCCAGCCTGTGGGATGGCTACACCTTC. Protein: CSARPSLWDGYTF.

As to this clonotype: Possible read error: a much larger clone is one base away. The rearrangement joins TRBV28 to TRBJ2-4; D possibly corresponds to TRBD1 (5 bases). Germline V gene lookup returns CDR1 MDHEN and CDR2 SYDVKM. Trimming removed 4 bases at V and 11 bases at J, with 15 bases between. This CDR3 spans 13 amino acids. The CDR3 sequence: CASSYGREVVQYF. CDR3 bases: TGTGCCAGCAGTTATGGCAGGGAAGTCGTTCAGTACTTC.

This clonotype was seen many times. This sequence joins TRBV4-3 and TRBJ2-2; no definite D call. V lost 1 base and J 3 bases, leaving 12 bases between the germline ends. This CDR3 has 16 residues. Per the germline V gene, CDR1 is LGHNA and CDR2 is YSLEER. The CDR3 DNA sequence: TGCGCCAGCAGCCAAGTTGTCGGTAGGGACACCGGGGAGCTGTTTTTT. Its protein product is CASSQVVGRDTGELFF.

This clonotype was seen many times. The V gene is TRBV3-1, the J gene TRBJ1-2; D is undetermined. This CDR3 is 13 amino acids long. The germline gives CDR1 LGHDT, CDR2 YNNKEL (reference sequence). The ends were cut back, 4 bases at V and 3 bases at J, with 9 bases in the middle. The CDR3 nucleotides are TGTGCCAGCAGCCTCCTGGTGGACTATGGCTACACCTTC. This sequence encodes CASSLLVDYGYTF.

The V and J genes are TRBV20-1 and TRBJ1-1; possibly TRBD1 for D (5 bases). Trimming shortened V by 5 bases and J by 6 bases, and 19 bases separated the two germline ends. The CDR3 contains 14 residues. Germline CDR1 reads DFQATT; CDR2 reads SNEGSKA (reference sequence). The CDR3 DNA sequence: TGCAGTGCTGCTCGAGAAGGGACGGGCGCTGAAGCTTTCTTT. It is translated as CSAAREGTGAEAFF.

In this sample, this clonotype turned up many times. The chain has TRBV15 and TRBJ2-3; 11 positions match TRBD1. Germline V gene sequence: CDR1 LNHNV, CDR2 YYDKDF (reference sequence). V dropped 5 bases and J dropped 5; count of bases not matched to a gene: 18. This CDR3 has 19 residues. The CDR3 here is CATSPRTGGRSSLRDTQYF. CDR3 DNA: TGTGCCACCAGCCCTCGGACAGGGGGCAGGAGCTCGCTTAGAGATACGCAGTATTTT.

The rearrangement joins TRBV20-1 to TRBJ2-7, with 13 bases that match TRBD2. V lost 2 bases, J lost 7 bases, and 5 bases stayed unmatched. Germline loops: CDR1 DFQATT, CDR2 SNEGSKA (reference sequence). This CDR3 contains 14 residues. For the CDR3, the DNA is TGCAGTGCTAGACCCCCGACTAGCGGGAGGGAGCAGTACTTC. Its protein is CSARPPTSGREQYF.

In its sample, this clonotype was seen many times. The rearrangement joins TRBV2 to TRBJ2-2, with D possibly called TRBD1 or TRBD2 (6 bases each). The V gene lost 6 bases and the J gene lost 0 bases, with 11 bases spanning the gap. Germline V gene lookup returns CDR1 SNHLY and CDR2 FYNNEI. The CDR3 extends over 15 amino acids. The DNA for the CDR3 is TGTGCCAGCAGGGCGGGACATGCGAACACCGGGGAGCTGTTTTTT. Amino acid sequence: CASRAGHANTGELFF.

As for this clonotype: An end of the junction differs from the germline gene, which may be a read error. J is TRBJ2-4 and V is TRBV30; D is possibly TRBD1 or TRBD2 (5 bases each). The CDR3 consists of 14 residues. Germline V lookup: CDR1 GTSNPN, CDR2 SVGIG (reference sequence). The CDR3 DNA reads TGTGCCTGGACTTTCCGGGACCGGAAAAACGTTCAGTACTTC. This gives the protein CAWTFRDRKNVQYF.

The chain combines TRBV29-1 with TRBJ2-1; D gene uncertain. The CDR3 is made up of 15 amino acids. CDR1 and CDR2 (germline): SQVTM, ANQGSEA. Trimming shortened V by 5 bases and J by 5 bases, and 19 bases separated the two germline ends. CDR3 protein: CSVSVHRRNDNEQFF. CDR3 DNA: TGCAGCGTTTCCGTCCATAGGAGAAATGACAATGAGCAGTTCTTC.

This clonotype was recorded at least ten times. The V and J genes are TRBV9 and TRBJ2-2; D not certain. V was pared by 2 bases and J by 7 bases, with 9 bases between. The length of the CDR3 is 13 residues. Germline CDR1 SGDLS, CDR2 YYNGEE. The DNA for the CDR3 is TGTGCCAGCAGCGTTATGCAGTTCGGGGAGCTGTTTTTT. The encoded protein is CASSVMQFGELFF.

This clonotype was detected ten times or more. V usage is TRBV9 and J usage is TRBJ1-1; D may be TRBD1 (6 bases). Trimming took 3 bases from V and 3 from J, leaving 9 bases between them. Germline V CDR1 and CDR2: SGDLS, YYNGEE. This CDR3 is built from 13 residues. The CDR3 nucleotides are TGTGCCAGCAGCGAGGGGGTTTACACTGAAGCTTTCTTT. Translating it yields CASSEGVYTEAFF.

This chain links TRBV7-9 with TRBJ1-5; 9 bases line up with TRBD1. From germline, CDR1 is SEHNR and CDR2 FQNEAQ (reference sequence). This CDR3 has 14 amino acids. Unmatched junction bases numbered 9, after V lost 4 bases and J lost 11 bases. CDR3 region: CASSWGQGEETQHF. In DNA, the CDR3 is TGTGCCAGCAGCTGGGGACAGGGTGAAGAGACCCAGCATTTT.

The chain joins TRBV5-1 to TRBJ1-5, with D perhaps TRBD1 (5 bases). The CDR3 is 15 amino acids. With 8 bases removed from V and 0 bases from J, the gap between germline ends came to 15 bases. The germline gives CDR1 SGHRS, CDR2 YFSETQ. DNA for the CDR3: TGCGCCAGTGCCGAGGGGCAGTATAGCAATCAGCCCCAGCATTTT. It is translated as CASAEGQYSNQPQHF. The full variable domain, with the rest looked up from reference TRBV5-1 and TRBJ1-5, is KAGVTQTPRYLIKTRGQQVTLSCSPISGHRSVSWYQQTPGQGLQFLFEYFSETQRNKGNFPGRFSGRQFSNSRSEMNVSTLELGDSALYLCASAEGQYSNQPQHFGDGTRLSIL.

This clonotype was recorded at least ten times. The J gene is TRBJ2-1, the V gene TRBV5-8; 7 nucleotides match TRBD2. The CDR3 spans 14 residues. Germline trimming cut 4 bases from V and 8 bases from J; bases unmatched to any gene: 9. CDR1 SGHTS and CDR2 YDEGEE come from the germline V gene. The DNA of the CDR3 is TGTGCCAGCAGCATAGGACTAGGTACGGATGAGCAGTTCTTC. Its protein product is CASSIGLGTDEQFF.

The genes are TRBV6-5 and TRBJ1-5; D is uncertain. The CDR3 runs to 13 residues. Germline CDR1 is MNHEY and CDR2 is SVGAGI. Trimming cost V 5 bases and J 6 bases, with 11 bases left between them. The CDR3 sequence is CASSQKAGQPQHF. The CDR3, as DNA: TGTGCCAGCAGTCAAAAGGCGGGTCAGCCCCAGCATTTT.

This rearrangement joins TRBV7-3 to TRBJ2-5, with 7 positions matching TRBD1. In germline, CDR1 is SGHTA, CDR2 FQGTGA. Unmatched junction bases numbered 9, after V lost 3 bases and J lost 5 bases. This CDR3 comprises 15 residues. CDR3 loop: CASSFDRETGETQYF. CDR3 coding DNA: TGTGCCAGCAGCTTCGACAGGGAAACCGGGGAGACCCAGTACTTC.

At least ten counts were recorded for this clonotype. This chain connects TRBV19 to TRBJ2-3, with D perhaps TRBD1 (6 bases). Trimming stripped 3 bases from V and 2 bases from J, with 9 bases between. Germline CDR1 reads LNHDA; CDR2 reads SQIVND (reference sequence). This CDR3 region has 14 residues. The chain's CDR3 is CASSIRQDTDTQYF. CDR3 sequence (DNA): TGTGCCAGTAGTATCCGACAGGACACAGATACGCAGTATTTT.

The rearrangement joins TRBV20-1 to TRBJ2-7; a weak D match, TRBD2 (5 bases). CDR1 is DFQATT and CDR2 is SNEGSKA in the germline V gene (reference sequence). This CDR3 contains 14 residues. Trimming cost V 0 bases and J 1 base, with 10 bases left between them. CDR3 DNA sequence: TGCAGTGCTAGAGATTGGAGGACTTCCTACGAGCAGTACTTC. Its protein is CSARDWRTSYEQYF.

Many counts were recorded for this clonotype. The chain uses TRBV7-3 and TRBJ2-1; 11 nucleotides align to TRBD2. The germline CDR1 and CDR2 sequences are SGHTA and FQGTGA. The CDR3 has 15 residues. J lost 9 bases, V lost 0 bases, and 4 bases had no gene match. The CDR3 protein is CASSLTSGRAAEQFF. In DNA form, the CDR3 reads TGTGCCAGCAGCTTAACTAGCGGGAGGGCCGCTGAGCAGTTCTTC.

This clonotype was counted ten times or more. V usage is TRBV7-9 and J usage is TRBJ2-3, with D uncertain. Per germline, CDR1 SEHNR and CDR2 FQNEAQ (reference sequence). Trimming took 4 bases from V and 1 from J, leaving 15 bases between them. This CDR3 has 16 residues. The CDR3 region is CASSSLEERRTDTQYF. The CDR3 DNA follows: TGTGCCAGCAGCTCTCTCGAGGAGCGACGCACAGATACGCAGTATTTT.

In its sample, this clonotype was seen many times. The V gene is TRBV12-3 or TRBV12-4, the J gene TRBJ2-7; possible D gene TRBD2, 6 bases. The CDR3 has 14 residues. Trimming shortened V by 2 bases and J by 6 bases, and 14 bases separated the two germline ends. The CDR3 loop reads CASSLTLAVVEQYF. CDR3 nucleotide sequence: TGTGCCAGCAGTTTAACACTAGCCGTTGTCGAGCAGTACTTC.

The J gene is TRBJ2-3, the V gene TRBV7-8, with 10 bases identical to TRBD2. Trimming at V came to 6 bases and at J to 14 bases, leaving 14 bases not matched to a gene. CDR3 length equals 14 residues. CDR1 SGHVS and CDR2 FQNEAQ come from the germline V gene. Here the CDR3 reads CASSTGTSEPRGYF. CDR3 sequence (DNA): TGTGCCAGCAGTACCGGGACTAGCGAGCCACGCGGGTATTTT. Full variable domain (remainder filled in from reference TRBV7-8 and TRBJ2-3): GAGVSQSPRYKVAKRGQDVALRCDPISGHVSLFWYQQALGQGPEFLTYFQNEAQLDKSGLPSDRFFAERPEGSVSTLKIQRTQQEDSAVYLCASSTGTSEPRGYFGPGTRLTVL.

This clonotype occurred many times. The rearrangement links TRBV6-5 to TRBJ1-2; D not resolved. The CDR3 is 11 amino acids. V was shortened by 8 bases and J by 4 bases, with 8 bases between the two germline ends. Germline CDR1 reads MNHEY; CDR2 reads SVGAGI. The CDR3 DNA reads TGTGCCAGCCGGCGGGGCTATGGCTACACCTTC. Translating it yields CASRRGYGYTF.

About this clonotype itself: Relative to the germline gene, one junction end is altered; a read error may explain this. The V call is TRBV4-1, the J call TRBJ1-1; D possibly corresponds to TRBD1 (5 bases). Germline V gene sequence: CDR1 MGHRA, CDR2 YSYEKL. The CDR3 consists of 13 residues. This chain's CDR3 is CASSQDQGSEAFF. The CDR3 region has the DNA TGTGCCAGCAGCCAAGATCAGGGCTCTGAAGCTTTCTTT.

This clonotype was seen more than once but under ten times. The chain combines TRBV2 with TRBJ1-1, with D uncertain. Looked up from germline, CDR1 is SNHLY and CDR2 is FYNNEI. V was trimmed by 6 bases and J by 1 base, leaving 9 bases between them. The CDR3 is 13 residues long. The CDR3 here is CASSQTENTEAFF. For the CDR3, the DNA is TGTGCCAGCAGCCAAACAGAGAACACTGAAGCTTTCTTT. The variable domain in full, with the rest retrieved from reference TRBV2 and TRBJ1-1, is EPEVTQTPSHQVTQMGQEVILRCVPISNHLYFYWYRQILGQKVEFLVSFYNNEISEKSEIFDDQFSVERPDGSNFTLKIRSTKLEDSAMYFCASSQTENTEAFFGQGTRLTVV.

This clonotype was seen many times. The chain is built from TRBV20-1 and TRBJ2-1; TRBD1 or TRBD2 may be the D gene (7 bases each). Trimming took off 4 bases at V and 8 bases at J, with 15 bases between the two ends. The CDR3 runs to 13 residues. Germline values: CDR1 DFQATT, CDR2 SNEGSKA (reference sequence). CDR3 residues: CSATGGGPDEQFF. The CDR3 DNA sequence: TGCAGTGCTACAGGGGGAGGGCCGGATGAGCAGTTCTTC.

This clonotype was seen repeatedly, ten times or more. This CDR3 reads CASSPTYSGNTIYF. The CDR3 DNA is TGTGCCAGCAGCCCCACTTACTCTGGAAACACCATATATTTT. V is TRBV7-2 and J is TRBJ1-3; D remains unclear. CDR1 and CDR2 (germline): SGHTA, FQGNSA. The CDR3 is made up of 14 amino acids. The V and J ends lost 5 bases and 0 bases respectively, with 8 bases between them.